This T cell receptor beta chain was recovered during a study of blood T cell repertoires in COVID-19. Study details: Both acute and convalescent COVID-19 samples were obtained from the United States, Italy and Spain. PBMCs, B-cell-depleted T cells, or T cells were the source of the cDNA or gDNA that made up the material.

In the authors' methods: Counts of nucleated cells, estimated from reference gene primer amplification, were obtained. Repertoires were generated with immunoSEQ multiplex PCR, while TCRdb's copy carries only in-frame clones and drops some. V and J calls and clone size are those listed in that table; D and trimming were worked out from the DNA. Of 100,000 to 120,000 clones in the sample, approximately 82% were seen once. The CDR3 totals 16 residues. The V gene's germline CDR1 is SGHRS and CDR2 YFSETQ. The trim removed 0 bases at V and 8 bases at J, leaving 9 bases unmatched. The specimen was peripheral blood. The chain couples TRBV5-1 to TRBJ1-4; 8 bases match TRBD1. The source is a woman of 80 years or more with acute or convalescent COVID-19. CDR3 in amino acids: CASSLVDRGFGEKLFF. DNA for the CDR3: TGCGCCAGCAGCTTGGTAGACAGGGGATTTGGGGAAAAACTGTTTTTT.